The clone carrying this T cell receptor (beta chain) has a count of ten or more. Its target is unknown. The sample comes from a study of early T cells in non-severe SARS-CoV-2 infection. Study overall: The authors sequenced bulk RNA from unsorted whole blood, leaving chains unpaired.

Unique molecular identifiers tagged individual cDNA molecules. TCRdb recomputed calls from the 5' RACE reads with MiXCR, one row per CDR3 protein. Here the sample spans about 50,000 distinct CDR3 sequences, about 9.3% being singletons. The V gene lost 1 base and the J gene lost 4 bases, with 13 bases spanning the gap. The CDR3 length is 16 residues. CDR1 and CDR2 from the germline V gene are LGHDT and YNNKEL (reference sequence). Study-wide findings and caveats: Matching against VDJdb likely underestimated virus-specific expansions, favoring anti-spike CD8.

The J gene is TRBJ2-2, the V gene TRBV3-1; D is possibly TRBD1 (6 bases). The sequence derives from an adult who was a healthcare worker with PCR-confirmed SARS-CoV-2 infection or an uninfected control (not recorded which). Sequenced: whole blood. CDR3 protein: CASSQVSQGITGELFF. For the CDR3, the DNA is TGTGCCAGCAGCCAAGTTAGCCAGGGGATCACCGGGGAGCTGTTTTTT.